Below are 23 T cell receptor beta chains sequenced from a single sample in a study of somatic mutations in cytotoxic T cells in rheumatoid arthritis. Clones were sequenced by immunoSEQ multiplex PCR, and TCRdb holds only the in-frame ones, with some missing. The table records around 13,000 clones, more than 65% of them present only once. Sequenced material: CD8+ T cells sorted from blood. The receptor set was obtained from an adult with rheumatoid arthritis.

J is TRBJ2-7 and V is TRBV9; D ambiguous. There are 11 residues in the CDR3. V dropped 0 bases and J dropped 6 bases, with 4 bases sitting between them. CDR1 is SGDLS and CDR2 is YYNGEE in the germline V gene. This CDR3 reads CASSVGSEQYF. The CDR3 coding sequence is TGTGCCAGCAGCGTAGGGTCCGAGCAGTACTTC.

The rearrangement links TRBV13 to TRBJ2-7; D uncertain. Looked up from germline, CDR1 is PRHDT and CDR2 is FYEKMQ (reference sequence). This CDR3 is 12 amino acids long. V lost 6 bases to trimming and J lost 3 bases, with 9 bases between them. The CDR3 region is CASSSSDYEQYF. The CDR3 coding sequence is TGTGCCAGCAGTTCCAGCGACTACGAGCAGTACTTC.

V and J are TRBV2 and TRBJ1-2, with unresolved D. The CDR3 is 11 amino acids. The V gene's germline CDR1 is SNHLY and CDR2 FYNNEI. V was cut by 2 bases and J by 8 bases, with 6 bases left in between. The CDR3 spells CASSEQDGYTF. CDR3 DNA sequence: TGTGCCAGCAGTGAACAGGACGGCTACACCTTC.

The rearrangement joins TRBV11-2 to TRBJ1-3, with D uncertain. V dropped 1 base and J dropped 0 bases, with 16 bases sitting between them. Germline loops: CDR1 SGHAT, CDR2 FQNNGV. The CDR3 has 18 amino acids. CDR3 loop: CASSLVRSAVLSGNTIYF. As DNA, the CDR3 is TGTGCCAGCAGCTTAGTTAGGTCGGCAGTCCTCTCTGGAAACACCATATATTTT.

The gene calls are TRBV7-2 and TRBJ2-7; tentatively, D is TRBD2 (5 bases). The CDR3 loop spans 14 amino acids. Germline values: CDR1 SGHTA, CDR2 FQGNSA. Trimming stripped 1 base from V and 3 bases from J, with 10 bases between. The DNA of the CDR3 is TGTGCCAGCAGCTTAGGACCCGGACTCTACGAGCAGTACTTC. Translation: CASSLGPGLYEQYF.

The genes are TRBV4-1 and TRBJ1-1; the D gene is possibly TRBD1 (6 bases). CDR1 is MGHRA and CDR2 is YSYEKL in the germline V gene. V lost 6 bases to trimming and J lost 6 bases, with 8 bases between them. The CDR3 covers 11 residues. CDR3: CASRQGSEAFF. Here the CDR3 DNA reads TGCGCCAGCAGGCAGGGGTCTGAAGCTTTCTTT.

V gene TRBV29-1 combines with J gene TRBJ2-2; D gene uncertain. The CDR3 consists of 13 residues. Trimming removed 2 bases from V and 2 bases from J, with 6 bases in between. Germline assignment: CDR1 SQVTM and CDR2 ANQGSEA. CDR3 sequence: CSVELGNTGELFF. The CDR3 DNA reads TGCAGCGTTGAACTCGGAAACACCGGGGAGCTGTTTTTT.

The rearrangement joins TRBV4-2 to TRBJ1-3; TRBD1 might be the D (5 bases). Germline V gene data show CDR1 as LGHNA and CDR2 as YNFKEQ. The CDR3 contains 17 residues. Trimming cost V 5 bases and J 2 bases, with 19 bases left between them. The CDR3, as DNA: TGTGCCAGCAGCGCAGTTTGGGGGGTGGGGACTGGAAACACCATATATTTT. This translates into CASSAVWGVGTGNTIYF.

The chain joins TRBV29-1 to TRBJ1-2; TRBD1 aligns across 8 bases. This CDR3 spans 17 amino acids. The V gene end was trimmed by 6 bases and the J gene end by 0 bases; junction bases not matched to a gene: 15. Germline V gene sequence: CDR1 SQVTM, CDR2 ANQGSEA. The CDR3 reads CSVRGAGGWPSNYGYTF. In DNA, the CDR3 is TGCAGCGTCCGGGGCGCAGGGGGCTGGCCTTCTAACTATGGCTACACCTTC.

V and J are TRBV7-9 and TRBJ2-5, with D possibly TRBD2 on 6 matching bases. V dropped 8 bases and J dropped 0 bases, with 13 bases sitting between them. CDR1 and CDR2 (germline): SEHNR, FQNEAQ (reference sequence). The CDR3 has 14 amino acids. CDR3 sequence (DNA): TGTGCCAGCGTGGACTACCTGTACCAAGAGACCCAGTACTTC. This encodes CASVDYLYQETQYF.

The chain joins TRBV19 to TRBJ2-2, with D perhaps TRBD2 (6 bases). The V end lost 6 bases, the J end lost 5 bases, and 13 bases lay between the germline ends. Germline CDR1 LNHDA, CDR2 SQIVND (reference sequence). The CDR3 consists of 14 residues. The CDR3 here is CASRGPGETGELFF. In DNA form, the CDR3 reads TGTGCCAGTAGGGGCCCGGGGGAGACCGGGGAGCTGTTTTTT.

This clone is medium-sized by share. The chain recombines TRBV15 with TRBJ2-1, with 10 nucleotides matching TRBD2. J lost 3 bases, V lost 6 bases, and 5 bases had no gene match. There are 15 residues in the CDR3. Germline V lookup: CDR1 LNHNV, CDR2 YYDKDF (reference sequence). This CDR3 is CATSSGTSDYNEQFF. The CDR3 nucleotides read TGTGCCACCAGTTCCGGGACTAGCGACTACAATGAGCAGTTCTTC.

This clone turned up a few times. This sequence joins TRBV5-1 and TRBJ2-7; D remains unclear. The CDR3 has 12 residues. Germline loops: CDR1 SGHRS, CDR2 YFSETQ. The germline V and J ends were trimmed by 3 bases and 2 bases, with 6 bases remaining between them. CDR3 in amino acids: CASSSEAYEQYF. The CDR3 nucleotides read TGCGCCAGCAGCTCTGAAGCCTACGAGCAGTACTTC.

The chain combines TRBV27 with TRBJ1-4; unclear D gene. This CDR3 has 15 residues. The germline gives CDR1 MNHEY, CDR2 SMNVEV (reference sequence). The V and J ends lost 10 bases and 4 bases respectively, with 19 bases between them. CDR3 DNA: TGTGCCACCCGGGCCGCCGGCCCTATTAATGAAAAACTGTTTTTT. As protein: CATRAAGPINEKLFF.

The chain is built from TRBV19 and TRBJ1-5, with D unresolved. CDR1 LNHDA and CDR2 SQIVND come from the germline V gene (reference sequence). The CDR3 totals 12 residues. The V gene lost 6 bases and the J gene lost 3 bases, with 6 bases spanning the gap. Here the CDR3 reads CASSKTNQPQHF. CDR3 coding DNA: TGTGCCAGTAGCAAGACCAATCAGCCCCAGCATTTT.

In this sample, this clone turned up once. This chain links TRBV5-1 with TRBJ2-7; TRBD2 is a possible D gene (6 bases). The V end lost 1 base, the J end lost 2 bases, and 10 bases lay between the germline ends. CDR3 length equals 14 residues. Germline values: CDR1 SGHRS, CDR2 YFSETQ. The DNA for the CDR3 is TGCGCCAGCAGCTTGCGCGGGATTCCCTACGAGCAGTACTTC. Its protein product is CASSLRGIPYEQYF.

The V call is TRBV19, the J call TRBJ1-1; no clear D gene. Trimming left V 3 bases short and J 8 bases short, with 10 bases between. From germline, CDR1 is LNHDA and CDR2 SQIVND (reference sequence). The CDR3 has 12 residues. The CDR3 region has the DNA TGTGCCAGTAGTATTTCCGCTTCCGAAGCTTTCTTT. Translating gives CASSISASEAFF.

The J gene is TRBJ2-3, the V gene TRBV18; D remains unclear. Germline V lookup: CDR1 KGHSH, CDR2 LQKENI. The CDR3 has 15 residues. The ends were cut back, 0 bases at V and 6 bases at J, with 13 bases in the middle. The CDR3 DNA reads as TGTGCCAGCTCACCACCCACCACGGGTACGGATACGCAGTATTTT. This translates into CASSPPTTGTDTQYF.

This chain links TRBV30 with TRBJ1-5, with D uncertain. The CDR3 consists of 15 residues. Looked up from germline, CDR1 is GTSNPN and CDR2 is SVGIG (reference sequence). V dropped 2 bases and J dropped 4 bases, with 15 bases sitting between them. CDR3 sequence (DNA): TGTGCCTGGAGTAGAGACACGTCCTCAAATCAGCCCCAGCATTTT. Translation gives CAWSRDTSSNQPQHF.

The rearrangement joins TRBV4-1 to TRBJ2-2; no firm D call. The germline V gene has CDR1 MGHRA and CDR2 YSYEKL. The ends were cut back, 3 bases at V and 4 bases at J, with 12 bases in the middle. The CDR3 has 15 amino acids. CDR3 nucleotide sequence: TGCGCCAGCAGCCAGGCCGGGTTGGTCACCGGGGAGCTGTTTTTT. Protein: CASSQAGLVTGELFF.

The chain recombines TRBV9 with TRBJ1-4, with TRBD1 as a possible D gene (6 bases). The CDR3 sequence is 14 residues long. Germline-derived CDR1 and CDR2 are SGDLS and YYNGEE. Trimming stripped 0 bases from V and 6 bases from J, with 9 bases between. CDR3 amino acids: CASSVGGGDEKLFF. The CDR3, as DNA: TGTGCCAGCAGCGTAGGAGGGGGTGATGAAAAACTGTTTTTT.

The rearrangement links TRBV11-3 to TRBJ1-2, with 10 bases aligning to TRBD1. This CDR3 has 14 amino acids. The trim removed 6 bases at V and 4 bases at J, leaving 5 bases unmatched. CDR1 is SGHNT and CDR2 is YENEEA in the germline V gene. The CDR3 loop is CASSPRTGGYGYTF. The CDR3 region has the DNA TGTGCCAGCAGTCCCCGGACAGGGGGCTATGGCTACACCTTC.

The V gene is TRBV15, the J gene TRBJ1-3; D perhaps matches TRBD1 (5 bases). The germline V and J ends were trimmed by 0 bases and 2 bases, with 14 bases remaining between them. The CDR3 totals 17 residues. Germline CDR1 LNHNV, CDR2 YYDKDF (reference sequence). The CDR3 DNA sequence: TGTGCCACCAGCAGAGACGGCTCGACAGCCCCTGGAAACACCATATATTTT. Amino acids: CATSRDGSTAPGNTIYF.